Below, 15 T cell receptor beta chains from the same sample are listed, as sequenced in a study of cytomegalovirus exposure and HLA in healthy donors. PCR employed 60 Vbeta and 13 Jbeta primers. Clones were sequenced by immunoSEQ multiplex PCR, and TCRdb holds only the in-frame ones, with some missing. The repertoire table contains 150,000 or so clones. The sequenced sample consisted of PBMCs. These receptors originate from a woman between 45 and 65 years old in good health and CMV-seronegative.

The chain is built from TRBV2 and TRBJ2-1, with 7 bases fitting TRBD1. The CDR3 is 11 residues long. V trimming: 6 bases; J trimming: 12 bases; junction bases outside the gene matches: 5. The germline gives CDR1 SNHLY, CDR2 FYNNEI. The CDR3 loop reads CASSWTGGQFF. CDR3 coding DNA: TGTGCCAGCAGCTGGACAGGTGGGCAGTTCTTC.

The CDR3 reads CATSQDRVADTQYF. The CDR3 region has the DNA TGTGCCACCAGCCAAGACAGGGTGGCAGATACGCAGTATTTT. The chain links TRBV15 to TRBJ2-3, with TRBD1 matching over 7 bases. The CDR3 sequence is 14 residues long. CDR1 and CDR2 (germline): LNHNV, YYDKDF (reference sequence). The V and J ends lost 5 bases and 4 bases, in that order; junction bases with no gene match: 6.

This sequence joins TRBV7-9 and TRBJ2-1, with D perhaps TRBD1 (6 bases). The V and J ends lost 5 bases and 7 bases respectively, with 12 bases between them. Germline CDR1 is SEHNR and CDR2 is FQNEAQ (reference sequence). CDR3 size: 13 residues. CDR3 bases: TGTGCCAGCAGCCCGGGACACGTGAATGAGCAGTTCTTC. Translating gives CASSPGHVNEQFF.

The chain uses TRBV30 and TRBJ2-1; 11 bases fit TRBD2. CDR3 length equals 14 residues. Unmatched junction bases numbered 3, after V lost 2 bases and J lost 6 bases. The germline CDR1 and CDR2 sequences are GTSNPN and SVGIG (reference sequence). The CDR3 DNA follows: TGTGCCTGGAGTCAGACTAGCGGGGCCAATGAGCAGTTCTTC. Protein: CAWSQTSGANEQFF.

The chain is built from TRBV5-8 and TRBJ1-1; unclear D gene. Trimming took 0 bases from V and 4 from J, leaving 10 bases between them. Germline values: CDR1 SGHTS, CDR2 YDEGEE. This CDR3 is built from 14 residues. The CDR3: CASSLGHRGTEAFF. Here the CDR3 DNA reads TGTGCCAGCAGCTTGGGGCACCGGGGCACTGAAGCTTTCTTT.

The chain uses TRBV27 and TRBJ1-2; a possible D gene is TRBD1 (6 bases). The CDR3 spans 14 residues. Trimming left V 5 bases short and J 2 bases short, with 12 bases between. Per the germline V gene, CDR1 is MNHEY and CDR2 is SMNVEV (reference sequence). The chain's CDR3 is CASSRSGANYGYTF. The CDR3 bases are TGTGCCAGCAGTCGGTCAGGGGCGAACTATGGCTACACCTTC.

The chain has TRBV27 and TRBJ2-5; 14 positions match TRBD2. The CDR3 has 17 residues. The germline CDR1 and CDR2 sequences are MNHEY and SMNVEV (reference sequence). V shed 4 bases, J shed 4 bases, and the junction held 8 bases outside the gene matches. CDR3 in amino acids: CASSSPIGLAGGETQYF. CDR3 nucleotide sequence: TGTGCCAGCAGTTCTCCCATTGGACTAGCGGGGGGAGAGACCCAGTACTTC.

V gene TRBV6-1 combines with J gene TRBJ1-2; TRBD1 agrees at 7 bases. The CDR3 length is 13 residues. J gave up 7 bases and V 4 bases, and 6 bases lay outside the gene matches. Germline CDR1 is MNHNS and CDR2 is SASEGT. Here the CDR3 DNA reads TGTGCCAGCAGTGTAGACAGGGAGGTTGGCTACACCTTC. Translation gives CASSVDREVGYTF.

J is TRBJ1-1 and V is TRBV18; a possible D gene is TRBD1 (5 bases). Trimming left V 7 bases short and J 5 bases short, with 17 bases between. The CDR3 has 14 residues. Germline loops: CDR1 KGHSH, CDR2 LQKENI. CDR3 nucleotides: TGTGCCAGCTTCACCTCACAGGCCGGTACTGAAGCTTTCTTT. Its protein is CASFTSQAGTEAFF.

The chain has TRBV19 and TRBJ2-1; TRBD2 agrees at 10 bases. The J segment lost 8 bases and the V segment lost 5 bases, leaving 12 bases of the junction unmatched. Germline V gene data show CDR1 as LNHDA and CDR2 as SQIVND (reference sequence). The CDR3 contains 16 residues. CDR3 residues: CASSASGRISGDEQFF. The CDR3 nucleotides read TGTGCCAGTAGTGCTAGCGGGAGAATTTCTGGCGATGAGCAGTTCTTC. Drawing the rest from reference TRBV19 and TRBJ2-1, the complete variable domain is DGGITQSPKYLFRKEGQNVTLSCEQNLNHDAMYWYRQDPGQGLRLIYYSQIVNDFQKGDIAEGYSVSREKKESFPLTVTSAQKNPTAFYLCASSASGRISGDEQFFGPGTRLTVL.

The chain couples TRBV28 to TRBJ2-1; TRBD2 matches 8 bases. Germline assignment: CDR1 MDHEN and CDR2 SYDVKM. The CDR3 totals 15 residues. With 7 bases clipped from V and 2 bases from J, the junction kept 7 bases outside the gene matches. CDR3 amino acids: CASTPGSGAYNEQFF. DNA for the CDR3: TGTGCCAGCACCCCGGGTAGCGGGGCCTACAATGAGCAGTTCTTC.

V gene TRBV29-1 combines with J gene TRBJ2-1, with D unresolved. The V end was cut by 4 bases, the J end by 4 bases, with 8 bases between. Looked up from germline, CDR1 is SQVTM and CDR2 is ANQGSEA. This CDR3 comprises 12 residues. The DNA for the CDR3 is TGCAGCGTTGTCGTAGCTTACAATGAGCAGTTCTTC. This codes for CSVVVAYNEQFF.

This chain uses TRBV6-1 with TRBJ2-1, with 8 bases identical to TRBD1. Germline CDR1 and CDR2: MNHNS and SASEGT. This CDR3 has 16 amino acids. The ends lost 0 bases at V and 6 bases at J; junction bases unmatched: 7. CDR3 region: CASSEAWTGSINEQFF. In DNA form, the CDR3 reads TGTGCCAGCAGTGAAGCGTGGACAGGGAGTATCAATGAGCAGTTCTTC.

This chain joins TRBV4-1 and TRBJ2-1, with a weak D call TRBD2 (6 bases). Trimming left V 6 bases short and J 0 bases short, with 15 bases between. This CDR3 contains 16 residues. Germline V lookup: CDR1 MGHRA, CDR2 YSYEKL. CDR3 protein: CASRILASNSYNEQFF. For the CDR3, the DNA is TGCGCCAGCAGAATACTAGCCTCTAACTCCTACAATGAGCAGTTCTTC.

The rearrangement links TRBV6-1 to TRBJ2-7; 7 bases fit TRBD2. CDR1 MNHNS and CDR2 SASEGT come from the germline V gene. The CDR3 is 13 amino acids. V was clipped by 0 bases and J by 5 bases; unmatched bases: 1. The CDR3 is CASSEAGGNEQYF. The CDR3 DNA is TGTGCCAGCAGTGAAGCGGGGGGGAACGAGCAGTACTTC.